This TCR beta chain was identified during a study of lymphopenia after photon versus proton radiotherapy (dated 2019 in TCRdb). At the level of the whole study: The immunological effects of photon versus proton radiation therapy were compared in patients with gastrointestinal tumors who developed high-grade lymphopenia. The 15 to 20 patients in the cohort had gastrointestinal tumors, were treated with either photon or proton therapy, and subsequently developed lymphopenia. The goal of the study was to describe how the two radiation modalities differ in their effects on the immune system.

Paper-wide results and their limitations: During treatment, patients who received photon therapy lost naive T cells and TCR diversity and gained effector/memory populations, whereas patients who received proton therapy remained relatively stable. Across the cohort, among patients who died, a greater drop in TCR diversity after the nadir was inversely correlated with overall survival time. After the lymphocyte count nadir, repertoires from photon-treated patients showed oligoclonal expansion, particularly of CD8+ Temra cells, and this expansion drove the decline in diversity. The survival association was assessed only in patients who died, and better survival with proton therapy was presented by the authors as a possibility rather than a demonstrated result.

Libraries were made using the immunoSEQ multiplex PCR assay. Deep sequencing of rearranged TCR beta loci, alongside multiparametric flow cytometry, was used to profile T cell repertoires. TCRdb mirrors the immuneACCESS table, restricted to in-frame sequences. Some clones are absent from its copies; in checked studies, under half trace to an unresolved V gene, and the reason for the others is unknown. This sample has tens of thousands of clones in its table, and less than 85% of those were observed once. Jointly, the top ten make up about 2% of the sample. CDR1 and CDR2, looked up from the germline V gene (reference sequence), are LNHDA and SQIVND. Including the terminal cysteine and phenylalanine, the CDR3 comprises 14 residues. CDR3 DNA only is kept here, 42 bases in frame from base 1. V loses 7 bases, J loses 0 bases, and the germline ends lie 12 bases apart. Comment on this clone: Its target antigen remains unknown. Base qualities are not provided; no much larger clone lies one nucleotide away.

The starting material was peripheral blood, obtained from a patient treated with proton-based radiotherapy. The chain employs TRBV19 and TRBJ1-1, with TRBD1 perhaps the D gene, on 6 matching bases. The TCR was taken from a man aged 60-69 years with pancreatic cancer. The CDR3 is CASKRGQVNTEAFF. DNA sequence: TGTGCCAGTAAACGGGGGCAGGTGAACACTGAAGCTTTCTTT.